This T cell receptor (beta chain) was documented in a study of blood T cell repertoires in COVID-19. Study information: Both acute and convalescent COVID-19 samples were obtained from the United States, Italy and Spain. Sample material is recorded as cDNA or gDNA derived from T cells, B-cell-depleted T cells, or PBMCs.

This clone appeared a single time. Authors' processing steps: Amplification of reference gene primers was used by the study to estimate nucleated cell counts. The table came from immunoSEQ multiplex PCR; TCRdb's copy has only in-frame clones and leaves some out. From that table come the V and J calls and clone size; the DNA was used to work out D and trimming. The table has about 270,000 clones, around nine tenths seen once. V was pared by 6 bases and J by 8 bases, with 14 bases between. From germline, CDR1 is MNHEY and CDR2 SVGAGI. This CDR3 contains 13 residues. The sample consisted of peripheral blood. The receptor comes from a man in his forties or fifties with active or convalescent COVID-19. The chain recombines TRBV6-5 with TRBJ2-1, with D possibly matching TRBD1 (5 bases). For the CDR3, the DNA is TGTGCCAGCAGCCCCCAGGGTTACGATGAGCAGTTCTTC. Its translation is CASSPQGYDEQFF.